The clone carrying this T cell receptor beta chain was detected a few times. Under the authors' procedure: Nucleated cell number was recorded as an estimate derived from reference gene primer amplification. The method was immunoSEQ multiplex PCR; TCRdb's version includes in-frame clones alone and lacks a portion of them. V and J calls and clone size come straight from that table; D and trimming were deduced from the DNA. Here the sample spans more than 200,000 clones, roughly four fifths being singletons. V was pared by 4 bases and J by 1 base, with 12 bases between. CDR3 length: 15 residues. Germline CDR1 reads SGHTS; CDR2 reads YDEGEE. This entry belongs to a study of blood T cell repertoires in COVID-19. The overall study: Acute and convalescent COVID-19 samples came from the United States, Italy and Spain. T cells, B-cell-depleted T cells, or PBMCs provided the cDNA or gDNA that served as material.

The chain combines TRBV5-8 with TRBJ2-1; perhaps TRBD1 as D (6 bases). This sequence originates from a man aged 45-60 years with active or convalescent COVID-19. The sample comprised peripheral blood. CDR3 nucleotides: TGTGCCAGCAGCCTACAGGGTCAGTCCTACAATGAGCAGTTCTTC. It yields the protein CASSLQGQSYNEQFF.